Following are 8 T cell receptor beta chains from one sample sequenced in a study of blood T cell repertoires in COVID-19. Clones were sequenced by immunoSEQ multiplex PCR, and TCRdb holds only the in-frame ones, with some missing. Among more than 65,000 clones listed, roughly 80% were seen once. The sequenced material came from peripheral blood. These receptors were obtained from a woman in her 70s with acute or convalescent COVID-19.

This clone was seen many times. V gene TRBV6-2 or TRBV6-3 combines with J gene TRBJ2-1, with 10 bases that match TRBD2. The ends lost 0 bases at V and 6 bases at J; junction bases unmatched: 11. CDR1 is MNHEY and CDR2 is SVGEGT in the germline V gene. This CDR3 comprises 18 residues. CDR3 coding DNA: TGTGCCAGCAGTTACTCACCCATGACTAGCGGGTTTAGCAATGAGCAGTTCTTC. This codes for CASSYSPMTSGFSNEQFF.

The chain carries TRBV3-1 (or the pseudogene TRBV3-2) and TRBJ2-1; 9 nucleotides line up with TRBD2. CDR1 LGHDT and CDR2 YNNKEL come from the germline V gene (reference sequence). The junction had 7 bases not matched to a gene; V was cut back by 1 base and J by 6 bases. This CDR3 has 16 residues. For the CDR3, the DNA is TGTGCCAGCAGCCAAGCGCCTAGCGGGACCTTCAATGAGCAGTTCTTC. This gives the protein CASSQAPSGTFNEQFF.

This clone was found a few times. In DNA form, the CDR3 reads TGTGCCAGCAGCTTCGGACTAGCGGGGGAGCAGTTCTTC. Residues: CASSFGLAGEQFF. The chain has TRBV5-5 and TRBJ2-1; 12 bases are a match to TRBD2. The CDR3 is 13 residues long. Per the germline V gene, CDR1 is SGHKS and CDR2 is YYEKEE (reference sequence). The ends lost 2 bases at V and 10 bases at J; junction bases unmatched: 1.

The CDR3 spells CASSQDRQGVGDTQYF. DNA for the CDR3: TGCGCCAGCAGCCAAGATAGACAGGGGGTTGGAGATACGCAGTATTTT. This chain links TRBV4-1 with TRBJ2-3; 9 bases map to TRBD1. V lost 0 bases to trimming and J lost 5 bases; unmatched junction nucleotides: 6. The CDR3 covers 16 residues. Germline V gene lookup returns CDR1 MGHRA and CDR2 YSYEKL.

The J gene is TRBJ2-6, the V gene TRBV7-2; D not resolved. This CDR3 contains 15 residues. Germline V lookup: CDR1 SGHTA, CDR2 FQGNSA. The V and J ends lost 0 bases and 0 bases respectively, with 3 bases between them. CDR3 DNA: TGTGCCAGCAGCTTAGCTATCTCTGGGGCCAACGTCCTGACTTTC. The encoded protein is CASSLAISGANVLTF.

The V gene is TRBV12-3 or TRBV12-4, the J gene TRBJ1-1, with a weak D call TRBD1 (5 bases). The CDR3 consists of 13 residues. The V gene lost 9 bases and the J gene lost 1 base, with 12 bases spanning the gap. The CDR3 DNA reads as TGTGCCAGTCGGAGAAGGGGGAACACTGAAGCTTTCTTT. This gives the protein CASRRRGNTEAFF.

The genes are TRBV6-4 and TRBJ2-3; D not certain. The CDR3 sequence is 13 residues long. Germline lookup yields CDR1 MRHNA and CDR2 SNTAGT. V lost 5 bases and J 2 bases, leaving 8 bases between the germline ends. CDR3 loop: CASSLTITDTQYF. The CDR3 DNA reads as TGTGCCAGCAGTTTGACAATCACAGATACGCAGTATTTT.

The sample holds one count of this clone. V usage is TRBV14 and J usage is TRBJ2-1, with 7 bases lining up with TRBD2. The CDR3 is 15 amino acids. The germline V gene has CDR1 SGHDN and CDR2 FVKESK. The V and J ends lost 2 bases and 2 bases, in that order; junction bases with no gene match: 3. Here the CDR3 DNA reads TGTGCCAGCAGCCAATTGGGGGGGACCTACAATGAGCAGTTCTTC. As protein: CASSQLGGTYNEQFF.